This is a list of T cell receptor beta chains from one sample in a study of early T cells in non-severe SARS-CoV-2 infection. TCRdb recomputed calls from the 5' RACE reads with MiXCR, one row per CDR3 protein. Of roughly 72,000 distinct CDR3 sequences listed, around 12% are singletons. Material: whole blood, obtained at baseline. The receptors derive from an adult who was a healthcare worker with PCR-confirmed SARS-CoV-2 infection or an uninfected control (not recorded which). Both conserved end residues are part of each CDR3. The D gene is left open where the match is weak. Size values are once, few and many counts, or a class for expanded clones, and some rows have none.

length	V	D	size	J	DNA	CDR3
15	TRBV19	-	-	TRBJ1-5	TGTGCCAGTAGTCTTCAATCTGGGGCTACACAGCCCCAGCATTTT	CASSLQSGATQPQHF
13	TRBV2	-	many	TRBJ2-5	TGTGCCAGCAGTGAGGAGGCACGGTGGACCCAGTACTTC	CASSEEARWTQYF
17	TRBV18	TRBD2	few	TRBJ2-3	TGTGCCAGCTCACCACGCGGCAAAACTAGCGTTCGCGATACGCAGTATTTT	CASSPRGKTSVRDTQYF
14	TRBV28	-	-	TRBJ2-1	TGTGCCAGCAGTTTCGTGGGACCATTGGATGAGCAGTTCTTC	CASSFVGPLDEQFF
10	TRBV27	-	-	TRBJ2-7	TGTGCCAGCAGTTTACCCTTGGGGTACTTC	CASSLPLGYF
16	TRBV4-1	TRBD2	-	TRBJ2-3	TGCGCCAGCAGCCTTAGCGGGAAACCCGGCACAGATACGCAGTATTTT	CASSLSGKPGTDTQYF
16	TRBV28	-	few	TRBJ2-7	TGTGCCAGCAACCCGCGAGGAGTCTTTAGGGCCTACGAGCAGTACTTC	CASNPRGVFRAYEQYF
14	TRBV6-5	-	few	TRBJ2-1	TGTGCCAGCAGTTACGGGAACGGGGGAAATGAGCAGTTCTTC	CASSYGNGGNEQFF
14	TRBV11-2	-	-	TRBJ1-1	TGTGCCAGCAGCTTAGAATGGGGGAACACTGAAGCTTTCTTT	CASSLEWGNTEAFF
13	TRBV7-2	TRBD2	-	TRBJ2-1	TGTGCCAGCAGTTATAGCGCGGGGGATGAGCAGTTCTTC	CASSYSAGDEQFF
16	TRBV18	TRBD1	-	TRBJ1-1	TGTGCCAGCTCACCACGGCCGACAGGGGAGTATACTGAAGCTTTCTTT	CASSPRPTGEYTEAFF
15	TRBV12-3/TRBV12-4	-	-	TRBJ2-7	TGTGCCAGCAGTTTAGAGCAAGCGCCCACCTACGAGCAGTACTTC	CASSLEQAPTYEQYF
15	TRBV29-1	-	-	TRBJ1-4	TGCAGCGCATGGGACACCAGAGCAACTAATGAAAAACTGTTTTTT	CSAWDTRATNEKLFF
14	TRBV4-1	-	-	TRBJ1-5	TGCGCCAGCAGCCTTACAGGGAGGGACCAGCCCCAGCATTTT	CASSLTGRDQPQHF
13	TRBV7-2	-	-	TRBJ2-1	TGTGCCAGCAGCTTAGCCCTATTTAATGAGCAGTTCTTC	CASSLALFNEQFF
15	TRBV7-6	-	many	TRBJ2-3	TGTGCCAGCAGCTTAGTTGGCAGGGGTGGAGATACGCAGTATTTT	CASSLVGRGGDTQYF
13	TRBV12-3/TRBV12-4	TRBD1	-	TRBJ2-7	TGTGCCAGCAACCCGGGACAGGGGCACGAGCAGTACTTC	CASNPGQGHEQYF
15	TRBV20-1	-	few	TRBJ2-7	TGCAGTGCTAGAGTTCCCCTGCGGGGCCACTACGAGCAGTACTTC	CSARVPLRGHYEQYF
11	TRBV28	TRBD2	few	TRBJ2-2	TGTGCCAGTAGCGGGGCCGGGGAGCTGTTTTTT	CASSGAGELFF
13	TRBV18	TRBD1	few	TRBJ2-5	TGTGCCAGCTCCCCGGGACAGCAAGAGACCCAGTACTTC	CASSPGQQETQYF
14	TRBV7-9	-	many	TRBJ2-7	TGTGCCAGCAGCTTAGTTCCAGTCACCTACGAGCAGTACTTC	CASSLVPVTYEQYF
13	TRBV2	-	many	TRBJ1-1	TGTGCCAGCACCCAACAGGGATCCACTGAAGCTTTCTTT	CASTQQGSTEAFF
16	TRBV5-5	TRBD1	few	TRBJ2-1	TGTGCCAGCAGCTCCGAGACAGGGGGCTTCTACAATGAGCAGTTCTTC	CASSSETGGFYNEQFF
17	TRBV5-1	TRBD2	-	TRBJ2-5	TGCGCCAGCAGCTTGACTACCGGGACTAGAGTAACACAGACCCAGTACTTC	CASSLTTGTRVTQTQYF
12	TRBV29-1	-	-	TRBJ1-2	TGCAGCGTTGACCGTCGGAACTATGGCTACACCTTC	CSVDRRNYGYTF
12	TRBV28	TRBD1	-	TRBJ2-7	TGTGCCAGCAGCCAGACAGGGGGGAAGCAGTACTTC	CASSQTGGKQYF
14	TRBV2	-	-	TRBJ1-5	TGTGCCAGCAGTGACGACAGGTTAAATCAGCCCCAGCATTTT	CASSDDRLNQPQHF
18	TRBV28	TRBD2	few	TRBJ2-3	TGTGCCAGCAGTTCCCCGGGGCTAGCGGGGGAGACCACAGATACGCAGTATTTT	CASSSPGLAGETTDTQYF
12	TRBV28	-	many	TRBJ1-1	TGTGCCAGCAGTTTGGGGTCGGCTGAAGCTTTCTTT	CASSLGSAEAFF
16	TRBV5-1	TRBD1	few	TRBJ1-1	TGCGCCAGCAGCCCTTTACAGGGGGCAGGGGGCACTGAAGCTTTCTTT	CASSPLQGAGGTEAFF
13	TRBV12-3/TRBV12-4	-	few	TRBJ1-1	TGTGCCAGCAGTCCCCGGGAGGGTGCTGAAGCTTTCTTT	CASSPREGAEAFF
15	TRBV27	-	once	TRBJ2-7	TGTGCCAGCAGTTCGCCCGGGCAGGGGAACTACGAGCAGTACTTC	CASSSPGQGNYEQYF
15	TRBV13	-	-	TRBJ1-1	TGTGCCAGCAGCTTAGGCTCACCGGTGAACACTGAAGCTTTCTTT	CASSLGSPVNTEAFF
16	TRBV20-1	-	-	TRBJ1-5	TGCAGTGCTAGAGAAGTTGCGCGACGGCTTAATCAGCCCCAGCATTTT	CSAREVARRLNQPQHF
13	TRBV20-1	TRBD1	-	TRBJ2-4	TGCAGTGCTGGAAGGACAGGGGGGGACATTCAGTACTTC	CSAGRTGGDIQYF
13	TRBV5-4	-	few	TRBJ2-5	TGTGCCAGCAGCTTGGTCGGGGAAGAGACCCAGTACTTC	CASSLVGEETQYF
12	TRBV5-6	-	many	TRBJ2-3	TGTGCCAGCAGCTTGGGTGCAGATACGCAGTATTTT	CASSLGADTQYF
12	TRBV15	-	-	TRBJ1-4	TGTGCCACCAGCATAGGGGGGCAAAACCCCCTTTTT	CATSIGGQNPLF
14	TRBV10-2	-	-	TRBJ1-1	TGCGCCAGCAGCCGGACAGTCATGAACACTGAAGCTTTCTTT	CASSRTVMNTEAFF
15	TRBV7-6	-	many	TRBJ2-7	TGTGCCAGCAGCTTATTACCAATTCCTGATTACGAGCAGTACTTC	CASSLLPIPDYEQYF
15	TRBV15	TRBD1	many	TRBJ2-7	TGTGCCACCAGCAGAGGAGGGACAGGGGCCCTCGAGCAGTACTTC	CATSRGGTGALEQYF